The rows below give T cell receptor beta chains drawn from one sample of a study of T cells after yellow fever vaccination. TCRdb independently ran MiXCR on the 5' RACE reads; one entry per CDR3 protein. The sample contains 200,000 to 300,000 distinct CDR3 sequences, around 6.7% of which appear only once. Sequencing was performed on CD4+ T cells sorted from PBMCs, taken on the day of the yellow fever booster vaccination. Every receptor here comes from a man in his thirties or forties who received the YFV17D yellow fever vaccine. Each CDR3 is given without its conserved first and last residue. A D gene is named only where the DNA matches it firmly.

V	D	J	CDR3
TRBV20-1	TRBD2	TRBJ2-5	SAYHYNSGSQTQY
TRBV2	-	TRBJ2-1	ASVVAEYNEQF
TRBV6-5	-	TRBJ1-1	ASSYGLGGLTEAF
TRBV7-2	TRBD2	TRBJ2-7	ASSLGGGDGTYEQY
TRBV20-1	-	TRBJ2-4	SAPKGYIQY
TRBV27	-	TRBJ1-3	ASSPDPVSGNTIY
TRBV7-9	-	TRBJ1-1	ASSLIEQTEAF
TRBV6-6	TRBD2	TRBJ2-7	ASSFSGLEGQY
TRBV12-3/TRBV12-4	-	TRBJ2-2	ASSFRTTNTGELF
TRBV7-2	TRBD2	TRBJ2-7	ASRAWSSGYEQY
TRBV20-1	TRBD2	TRBJ2-1	SADGTSGSWNEQF
TRBV5-1	-	TRBJ1-2	ASSPRAGGYT
TRBV12-3/TRBV12-4	-	TRBJ2-5	ASSLMGAQETQY
TRBV30	-	TRBJ2-2	AWRGAGNTGELF
TRBV14	TRBD2	TRBJ2-1	ASSHHTLAGKTNEQF
TRBV5-4	TRBD2	TRBJ2-7	ASSLEISGYEQY